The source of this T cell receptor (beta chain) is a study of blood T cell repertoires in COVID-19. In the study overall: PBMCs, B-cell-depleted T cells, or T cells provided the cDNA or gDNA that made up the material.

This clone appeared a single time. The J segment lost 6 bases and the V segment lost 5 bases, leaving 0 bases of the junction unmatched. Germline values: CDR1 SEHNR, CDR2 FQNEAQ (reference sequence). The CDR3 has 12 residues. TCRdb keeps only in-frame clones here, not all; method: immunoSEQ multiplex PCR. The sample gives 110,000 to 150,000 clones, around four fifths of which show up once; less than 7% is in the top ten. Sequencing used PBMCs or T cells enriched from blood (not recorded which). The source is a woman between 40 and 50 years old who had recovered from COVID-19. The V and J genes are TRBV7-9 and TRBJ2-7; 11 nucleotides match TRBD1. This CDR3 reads CASSGTGGEQYF. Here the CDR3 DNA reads TGTGCCAGCAGCGGGACAGGGGGCGAGCAGTACTTC.